This TCR beta chain was identified during a study of shared clonotypes between healthy human individuals. The study, taken as a whole, reports: A reduction in generation probabilities was seen for non-shared clonotypes relative to those shared by all four donors. Collection of samples was limited to blood; tissue repertoires likely differ. Clonotype sharing among donors, it was expected, would be affected by sequencing depth.

Germline lookup yields CDR1 KGHSH and CDR2 LQKENI. The ends were cut back, 3 bases at V and 1 base at J, with 6 bases in the middle. The CDR3 consists of 13 residues. Remarks on this clone: Its antigen is currently unknown. Distinct nucleotide sequences in the sample also encode this CDR3.

Method: immunoSEQ multiplex PCR; TCRdb's copy keeps in-frame clones and lacks some. There are some 2.3 million clones in the sample; more than 80% occur only once, and 0.39% lies in the top ten. Every contributor of samples was a Caucasian grown-up residing in Nashville, Tennessee. V gene TRBV18 combines with J gene TRBJ2-5; no clear D. The sequenced sample consisted of naive CD4+ T cells from PBMCs. Noted subset: CD45RA+ positively selected. The clonotype originates from a man between 18 and 35 years old in good health. Some clones in this sample may be carry-over from other donors' samples. CDR3 sequence reads: CASSPPTQETQYF. CDR3 coding DNA: TGTGCCAGCTCACCGCCGACCCAAGAGACCCAGTACTTC. The variable domain in full, completed from reference TRBV18 and TRBJ2-5, reads NAGVMQNPRHLVRRRGQEARLRCSPMKGHSHVYWYRQLPEEGLKFMVYLQKENIIDESGMPKERFSAEFPKEGPSILRIQQVVRGDSAAYFCASSPPTQETQYFGPGTRLLVL.